The 22 T cell receptor beta chains below all came from one sample that was sequenced in a study of radiotherapy plus CTLA-4 blockade in lung cancer. Only in-frame clones appear in the TCRdb table, and some are missing; sequencing was by immunoSEQ multiplex PCR. The sample shows 110,000 or so clones, 75% to 80% of them seen only once. Sequencing used peripheral blood, obtained from a patient treated with radiotherapy plus ipilimumab. Receptors were obtained from a human donor with non-small cell lung cancer who had a partial response to radiotherapy plus ipilimumab.

V is TRBV5-1 and J is TRBJ2-3; 11 bases fit TRBD2. The V gene's germline CDR1 is SGHRS and CDR2 YFSETQ. CDR3 length: 15 residues. V lost 4 bases to trimming and J lost 5 bases; unmatched junction nucleotides: 6. The DNA for the CDR3 is TGCGCCAGCAGCCTCGGGACTAGCGGCGAAGATACGCAGTATTTT. Its protein product is CASSLGTSGEDTQYF.

This chain uses TRBV20-1 with TRBJ1-1, with D possibly TRBD1 on 5 matching bases. The V gene's germline CDR1 is DFQATT and CDR2 SNEGSKA (reference sequence). V dropped 5 bases and J dropped 13 bases, with 14 bases sitting between them. CDR3 length: 10 amino acids. The CDR3 reads CSAAGRRDFF. CDR3 nucleotide sequence: TGCAGTGCTGCGGGGCGCAGAGATTTCTTT.

The gene calls are TRBV19 and TRBJ2-7; 7 positions match TRBD2. Germline V gives CDR1 LNHDA, CDR2 SQIVND (reference sequence). The CDR3 contains 14 residues. V shed 7 bases and J 0 bases; nucleotides not matched to a gene: 6. Here the CDR3 DNA reads TGTGCCAGTAACATGGGGGGGATCTCCTACGAGCAGTACTTC. It is translated as CASNMGGISYEQYF.

The chain joins TRBV11-3 to TRBJ2-3, with TRBD2 identical over 8 bases. The V gene end was trimmed by 6 bases and the J gene end by 5 bases; junction bases not matched to a gene: 4. The CDR3 sequence is 13 residues long. Germline CDR1 and CDR2: SGHNT and YENEEA. The CDR3 protein is CASRIAGGDTQYF. The CDR3 DNA reads as TGTGCCAGCAGAATTGCGGGAGGAGATACGCAGTATTTT.

The chain carries TRBV28 and TRBJ2-7; TRBD1 aligns across 7 bases. V lost 2 bases to trimming and J lost 0 bases; unmatched junction nucleotides: 10. CDR1 is MDHEN and CDR2 is SYDVKM in the germline V gene. The CDR3 runs to 17 residues. CDR3 loop: CASSLQTGKGSSYEQYF. The CDR3 bases are TGTGCCAGCAGTTTACAGACAGGGAAAGGGAGCTCCTACGAGCAGTACTTC. Drawing the rest from reference TRBV28 and TRBJ2-7, the complete variable domain is DVKVTQSSRYLVKRTGEKVFLECVQDMDHENMFWYRQDPGLGLRLIYFSYDVKMKEKGDIPEGYSVSREKKERFSLILESASTNQTSMYLCASSLQTGKGSSYEQYFGPGTRLTVT.

V is TRBV5-3 and J is TRBJ2-5, with 8 bases identical to TRBD2. The J call may be incorrect, as the DNA end agrees better with TRBJ2-7. TRBV5-3 is assigned to the ORF class and has an uncertain function. The CDR3 consists of 15 residues. CDR3 in amino acids: CARSFIGREYYEQYF. The CDR3 DNA sequence: TGTGCCAGAAGCTTTATCGGGAGGGAGTACTACGAGCAGTACTTC.

Concerning this clone itself: The junction differs from germline at one of its ends, possibly a read error. The rearrangement links TRBV7-7 to TRBJ1-4, with a possible D match to TRBD1 (6 bases). The CDR3 sequence is 15 residues long. CDR1 and CDR2 from the germline V gene are SSHAT and FNYEAQ (reference sequence). CDR3 sequence: CASSPSGGQGEKLFF. CDR3 bases: TGTGCTAGCAGCCCATCCGGGGGGCAGGGGGAAAAACTGTTTTTT.

The chain is built from TRBV15 and TRBJ2-5; D ambiguous. The germline V gene has CDR1 LNHNV and CDR2 YYDKDF (reference sequence). This CDR3 is built from 15 residues. V was clipped by 0 bases and J by 3 bases, with 11 bases between them. The CDR3 loop reads CATSRDQATEETQYF. CDR3 nucleotide sequence: TGTGCCACCAGCAGAGATCAGGCAACGGAAGAGACCCAGTACTTC.

The rearrangement links TRBV29-1 to TRBJ2-1; 10 nucleotides line up with TRBD1. CDR3 length: 14 residues. V lost 6 bases, J lost 6 bases, and 8 bases stayed unmatched. CDR1 SQVTM and CDR2 ANQGSEA come from the germline V gene. The CDR3 DNA follows: TGCAGCGTAACGGGACAGGGGACGGTCAATGAGCAGTTCTTC. Encoded protein: CSVTGQGTVNEQFF.

Concerning this clone: At one boundary the junction diverges from the germline segment, which might be a read error. The V call is TRBV4-2, the J call TRBJ2-1; D is uncertain. The germline gives CDR1 LGHNA, CDR2 YNFKEQ. CDR3 length: 14 amino acids. The chain's CDR3 is CASSQEGGYNEQFF. The DNA of the CDR3 is TGTGCCAGCAGTCAAGAAGGCGGTTACAATGAGCAGTTCTTC.

This clone occurred once. The chain links TRBV10-1 to TRBJ2-4; D might be TRBD2 (5 bases). V was trimmed by 7 bases and J by 8 bases, leaving 9 bases between them. The length of the CDR3 is 11 residues. CDR1 and CDR2 from the germline V gene are WNHNN and SYGVQD (reference sequence). The CDR3 DNA reads TGCGCCAGCAACTCGAGGGACATTCAGTACTTC. Protein product: CASNSRDIQYF.

The chain couples TRBV4-1 to TRBJ2-1; TRBD2 agrees at 10 bases. Looked up from germline, CDR1 is MGHRA and CDR2 is YSYEKL. CDR3 length: 17 amino acids. V dropped 1 base and J dropped 0; count of bases not matched to a gene: 3. The CDR3 coding sequence is TGCGCCAGCAGCCAAGGCGCTAGCGGGAGCTCCTACAATGAGCAGTTCTTC. Amino acid sequence: CASSQGASGSSYNEQFF.

CDR3: CASSEPDFFVDRTQYF. The CDR3 region has the DNA TGCGCCAGCTCGGAACCCGACTTCTTCGTTGATCGGACCCAGTACTTC. The rearrangement uses TRBV10-2 and TRBJ2-5; D remains unclear. This CDR3 is built from 16 residues. V was pared by 8 bases and J by 7 bases, with 26 bases between. Germline CDR1 and CDR2: WSHSY and SAAADI.

The genes are TRBV6-5 and TRBJ1-1, with D unclear. V was shortened by 7 bases and J by 3 bases, with 12 bases between the two germline ends. The CDR3 is made up of 13 amino acids. From germline, CDR1 is MNHEY and CDR2 SVGAGI. CDR3 amino acids: CASTKTEDTEAFF. The CDR3 DNA follows: TGTGCCAGCACCAAGACTGAAGACACTGAAGCTTTCTTT.

This sequence joins TRBV5-1 and TRBJ2-1; 7 bases line up with TRBD2. CDR1 and CDR2 (germline): SGHRS, YFSETQ. V gave up 6 bases and J gave up 1 base; unmatched junction bases: 13. The CDR3 length is 17 residues. CDR3 bases: TGCGCCAGCACTCTTAGAGACGGCGGGAGTTCCTACAATGAGCAGTTCTTC. It encodes CASTLRDGGSSYNEQFF.

This clone was detected only a few times. CDR3 DNA: TGTGCCAGCAGCTCTTCCGGGAGAAAACAAGAGACCCAGTACTTC. This encodes CASSSSGRKQETQYF. The rearrangement uses TRBV5-5 and TRBJ2-5; a weak D match, TRBD2 (6 bases). Germline CDR1 reads SGHKS; CDR2 reads YYEKEE (reference sequence). V was trimmed by 3 bases and J by 2 bases, leaving 14 bases between them. This CDR3 is 15 amino acids long. Complete variable domain (other parts from reference TRBV5-5 and TRBJ2-5): DAGVTQSPTHLIKTRGQQVTLRCSPISGHKSVSWYQQVLGQGPQFIFQYYEKEERGRGNFPDRFSARQFPNYSSELNVNALLLGDSALYLCASSSSGRKQETQYFGPGTRLLVL.

The chain is built from TRBV25-1 and TRBJ1-2; D is unclear. V lost 2 bases to trimming and J lost 2 bases, with 12 bases between them. The length of the CDR3 is 15 residues. Germline CDR1 and CDR2: MGHDK and SYGVNS. CDR3: CASSELTDLNYGYTF. For the CDR3, the DNA is TGTGCCAGCAGTGAACTCACAGATCTCAACTATGGCTACACCTTC.

About this clone itself: In the same sample, other DNA sequences code for this CDR3. CDR3 amino acids: CASSLGAGNTEAFF. In DNA, the CDR3 is TGTGCCAGCAGCTTAGGCGCAGGAAACACTGAAGCTTTCTTT. The chain links TRBV11-2 to TRBJ1-1; no clear D. Germline V CDR1 and CDR2: SGHAT, FQNNGV. CDR3 length: 14 residues. The V and J ends lost 1 base and 2 bases respectively, with 8 bases between them.

The chain uses TRBV15 and TRBJ2-3; TRBD2 aligns across 8 bases. The CDR3 length is 16 residues. CDR1 is LNHNV and CDR2 is YYDKDF in the germline V gene (reference sequence). Trimming removed 1 base from V and 5 bases from J; junction bases left unmatched: 8. The CDR3 bases are TGTGCCACCAGCAGAGGGTCGGGAGGGCCGGGAGATACGCAGTATTTT. This codes for CATSRGSGGPGDTQYF.

The V gene is TRBV19, the J gene TRBJ2-7, with 9 bases identical to TRBD2. Germline V gene sequence: CDR1 LNHDA, CDR2 SQIVND (reference sequence). The V segment lost 3 bases and the J segment 5 bases; nucleotides outside the gene matches: 20. The CDR3 totals 19 residues. Here the CDR3 DNA reads TGTGCCAGTAGTATCCGGGGGGGGGCTAGCGGGAAGGGTGGTGACGAGCAGTACGTC. As protein: CASSIRGGASGKGGDEQYV.

The chain carries TRBV13 and TRBJ1-1; D is unresolved. This CDR3 has 15 residues. Trimming left V 5 bases short and J 4 bases short, with 17 bases between. The germline gives CDR1 PRHDT, CDR2 FYEKMQ (reference sequence). The DNA of the CDR3 is TGTGCCAGCAGCCCGCGACCCGCCTCGGGCACTGAAGCTTTCTTT. Residues: CASSPRPASGTEAFF.

This clone was detected once. The gene calls are TRBV7-6 and TRBJ1-1; D is ambiguous. CDR3 length equals 17 residues. The germline V and J ends were trimmed by 6 bases and 1 base, with 21 bases remaining between them. Germline V gives CDR1 SGHVS, CDR2 FNYEAQ. This chain's CDR3 is CASRRRITGIGNTEAFF. CDR3 nucleotides: TGTGCCAGCAGACGAAGGATTACGGGAATCGGGAACACTGAAGCTTTCTTT.